This T cell receptor (beta chain) was identified during a study of cytomegalovirus exposure and HLA in healthy donors (dated by TCRdb to the late 2010s). Regarding the complete study: According to an earlier analysis of a few hundred of the donors, about 180 million T cells yielded roughly 110 million unique TCR beta sequences and around 280 Gb of sequence data. About 280 gigabases of sequencing data and approximately 85 million unique TCR sequences were included in an early release covering roughly 600 HLA-typed donors. Of the roughly 400 genotyped donors, 75% to 85% were placed in the genetic ancestry cluster associated with self-reported Caucasian donors. The study aimed to test whether signatures of past pathogen exposure could be identified by cataloging public T cell receptors. The study profiled the T cell repertoires of approximately 700 subjects by immunosequencing and related them to cytomegalovirus serostatus. Along with the roughly 700-subject first cohort, a separate validation cohort of over a hundred different subjects was used. The study combined high-throughput TCR immunosequencing, statistical association of individual TCRs with disease status, and machine learning to predict cytomegalovirus infection status. In a later analysis, previously published TCR beta repertoires from more than 500 donors were re-analyzed and high-resolution HLA genotyping was added so that TCR occurrence patterns could be studied. The later analysis used no new phenotypic data to find candidate immune exposures, relying instead on TCR beta sequences and their occurrence across donors. An earlier analysis of 500 to 650 of the donors applied high-throughput TCR beta sequencing to assess whether each TCR beta V gene segment acted as functional or pseudogenic. Donor age, sex, ethnicity and CMV serostatus were compiled alongside the repertoire data. A later genetic analysis used genome-wide SNP genotypes for about 60% of the roughly 700 donors, treating that subset as a discovery cohort. Every discovery cohort repertoire had been produced on one sequencing platform. Class I and class II HLA loci were covered by the typing at four-digit resolution. The number of donors typed differed by locus, with 629-630 for A, B, C, DRB1 and DQB1, roughly 520 for DQA1, approximately 570 for DPA1, and around 450 for DPB1. About five DR-DQ haplotypes were treated as single units for association and clustering because of strong linkage in the cohort. On average, roughly 240,000 unique TCR beta nucleotide sequences were sequenced per donor among a few hundred genotyped donors of the cohort, with 15% to 20% of those sequences being non-productive. Overall results and qualifications from the work: HLA typing was unavailable for some donors at each locus, so association tests used only the typed subset. In an earlier analysis of under 600 of the donors, most TCR beta V segments were observed in productive rearrangements about 90% or about 30% of the time, broadly matching IMGT annotations. Linkage disequilibrium might explain the correlated functional status among segregating V segments, but an unknown experimental factor could not be ruled out. Because counts were too low, 15 to 20 rarely observed V segments, including chromosome 9 orphons, were excluded from the earlier analysis of around 590 of the donors. Sequencing depth was assumed to be roughly uniform across donors in the presence/absence analyses, though that assumption may not hold. It was suggested by the authors that the approach could potentially be generalized to other disease states and immunological phenotypes. Across donors, most TCR sequences were observed very rarely, whereas some public TCRs were present in many individuals. A later genetic analysis reported fewer N-insertions in productive TCRs among donors in an Asian-associated ancestry cluster than the approximately 670-donor mean. A later analysis reported that several top co-occurrence clusters appeared linked to parvovirus B19, influenza, CMV and Epstein-Barr virus. A total of 164 TCR beta chains were listed by the study as associated with cytomegalovirus. A few of the identified cytomegalovirus-associated TCR beta chains were confirmed in vitro to be specific for cytomegalovirus antigens. For the cohort, immune exposure information was limited to CMV serostatus. In both the original and validation cohorts, the classifier was reported to diagnose cytomegalovirus status with high specificity and sensitivity. Specific HLA alleles were associated with 15,000 to 20,000 TCR beta sequences at a false discovery rate of 0.05 in a later analysis. A later analysis found that TCR association rates varied across HLA loci, with DRB1 alleles showing the most associated TCRs and HLA-C alleles the fewest. In this cohort, only TCR beta chains were sequenced, and detectable features were limited by the absence of alpha or paired-chain data. Assigning TCR associations to individual alleles was difficult when HLA alleles, especially DR and DQ, strongly co-occurred. In a later analysis, HLA-associated TCR beta chains were found to be more clonally expanded and to have lower generation probabilities than equally common non-associated chains. Some IMGT-functional V segments, including TRBV6-2 and TRBV6-3, could not be distinguished by the 87-base-pair reads and were therefore excluded. In a later analysis, most CMV-associated TCR beta chains were found to appear HLA-restricted, with HLA associations seemingly driven largely by CMV exposure. A further reported finding was that TCR beta sequences accurately predicted the HLA-A and HLA-B alleles for most subjects in the first cohort. An association between a missense DCLRE1C variant and V-gene and J-gene trimming of TCR beta chains was found in a later genetic analysis and replicated in an independent cohort. The sequencing pipeline was judged likely to have produced a cluster of highly shared sequence variants as a technical artifact.

The CDR3 sequence holds 18 residues, the cysteine and phenylalanine included. Only the CDR3 part of the read is kept: 54 bases, read in frame from the first base. V lost 0 bases and J lost 0 bases; the stretch between them is 17 bases long. CDR1 LNHDA and CDR2 SQIVND were looked up in the germline V gene (reference sequence). Concerning this clone: Its cognate antigen has yet to be identified. Per-base quality was not reported, and no clone a single base away is much larger than it.

The cohort was made up of 666 healthy bone marrow donors. At the time of sampling, every cohort member was nominally healthy, though immune exposures that went unrecorded were likely present. The donor tested CMV seronegative, placing the donor among the 300 to 450 seronegative members of the cohort. Every donor gave a peripheral blood sample, and the peripheral blood mononuclear cells from that sample were used for TCR beta sequencing. The Qiagen DNeasy Blood Extraction Kit was used to extract genomic DNA from the blood cell samples. Receptor amplification or capture employed the immunoSEQ multiplex PCR assay. The multiplex PCR relied on a mix of 60 forward primers for TCR Vbeta segments and 13 reverse primers for TCR Jbeta segments. The CDR3 region of rearranged TCR beta genes was amplified from genomic DNA with a multiplex PCR assay. Amplified TCR beta libraries were sequenced as 87-base-pair reads on the Illumina HiSeq System. The study's processing was this. In a later analysis, some 80 million unique TCR beta chains were counted across the 500 to 850 repertoires, and roughly 11 million of these chains were shared by at least two donors. A nearest-neighbor algorithm error-corrected the raw reads and collapsed the reads into unique sequences, merging closely related sequences to remove PCR and sequencing errors. CDR3 sequences were aligned to IMGT reference sequences to assign V, D and J gene segments. For a sequence to be retained, at least a six-nucleotide match to both a V gene segment and a J gene segment was required. Rearrangements were classified as productive when the CDR3 lacked stop codons and remained in frame with V and J, and all other rearrangements were classified as non-productive. Following IMGT convention, CDR3 was defined as the stretch from the second conserved V-encoded cysteine up to the conserved J-encoded phenylalanine. The earlier analysis of some 550 of the donors excluded any sequence lacking an unambiguous match to a single V gene segment. An earlier analysis of over 450 of the donors classified V segments as functional when productive rearrangements were above 56.7% and as segregating when the standard deviation between donors was above 5%. To diagnose cytomegalovirus status from the catalog of TCR beta chain sequences, a statistical classification framework was built. In a later analysis, TCR nucleotide sequences were compared against IMGT/GENE-DB human TR gene sequences so that V and J genes could be assigned. In a later analysis, CDR3 sequences and most-parsimonious VDJ recombination scenarios were assigned using the TCRdist pipeline. A later analysis defined each TCR beta chain by its CDR3 amino acid sequence plus V-gene family, and excluded reads lacking a unique V-gene family. A later analysis removed several hundred highly shared, low-generation-probability nucleotide sequences to deal with suspected cross-contamination and a sequencing artifact. For each public chain, a later analysis derived a clonal expansion index from normalized ranks of inferred template counts within each repertoire. A later analysis computed generation probabilities with a VDJ recombination model fitted to out-of-frame rearrangements, and checked the results against IGoR. A later analysis scored TCR-TCR, TCR-HLA and TCR-CMV co-occurrence with hypergeometric tests, applying a repertoire-size bias correction to TCR pairs. False discovery rates were estimated in a later analysis by permuting HLA or CMV assignments 20 times. In a later analysis, co-occurring TCRs were grouped with DBSCAN, and TCRdist sequence similarity was added when clustering was performed within HLA-allele-positive subsets. Repertoires with fewer than 30,000 or more than 120,000 public chains, plus five repertoires with anomalous nucleotide sharing, were excluded from co-occurrence clustering. TCRdb limited this immuneACCESS table to in-frame rearrangements with V and J called. A share of clones is missing; checked studies link under half to unresolved V genes, and the rest is unexplained. V, J and clone size reflect that table, while D and trimming were determined from the DNA. This sample lists approximately 240,000 clones; approximately 82% were detected once. The ten largest clones capture around 0.57% of the sample.

The sequence was obtained from a woman in her forties in good health and CMV-seronegative. Recombination joined TRBV19 with TRBJ1-2, and perhaps TRBD1 as D gene, on 5 matching bases. Sequences were obtained from PBMCs. For the CDR3, the sequence is CASSIEGTLVASNYGYTF. The nucleotide sequence is TGTGCCAGTAGTATAGAGGGGACTCTGGTCGCGTCTAACTATGGCTACACCTTC.